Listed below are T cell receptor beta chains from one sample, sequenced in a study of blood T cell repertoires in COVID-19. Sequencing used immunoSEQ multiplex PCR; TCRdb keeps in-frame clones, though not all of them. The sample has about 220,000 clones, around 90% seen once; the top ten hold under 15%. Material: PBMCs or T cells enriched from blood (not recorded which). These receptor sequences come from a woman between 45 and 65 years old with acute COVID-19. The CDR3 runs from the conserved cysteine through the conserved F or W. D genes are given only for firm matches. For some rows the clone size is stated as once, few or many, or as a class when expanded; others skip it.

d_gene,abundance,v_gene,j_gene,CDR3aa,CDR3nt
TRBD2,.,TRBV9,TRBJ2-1,CASSVGRAGISYNEQFF,TGTGCCAGCAGCGTAGGAAGAGCGGGAATCTCCTACAATGAGCAGTTCTTC
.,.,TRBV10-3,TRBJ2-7,CAISVKAVSGKRMYYEQYF,TGTGCCATCAGTGTCAAGGCAGTTTCTGGAAAGCGGATGTACTACGAGCAGTACTTC
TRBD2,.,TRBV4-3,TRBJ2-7,CASSQVEGLAGGNEQYF,TGCGCCAGCAGCCAAGTCGAAGGACTAGCGGGAGGGAACGAGCAGTACTTC
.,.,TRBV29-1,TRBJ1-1,CSVEDDTRHTEAFF,TGCAGCGTTGAAGATGACACTCGGCACACTGAAGCTTTCTTT
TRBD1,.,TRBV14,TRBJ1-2,CASSQQAHRGDGYTF,TGTGCCAGCAGCCAACAAGCCCACAGGGGTGATGGCTACACCTTC
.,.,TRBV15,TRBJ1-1,CATSKYRSGTEAFF,TGTGCCACCAGCAAATACAGGTCTGGCACTGAAGCTTTCTTT
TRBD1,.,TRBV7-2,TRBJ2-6,CASSALTGTGANVLTF,TGTGCCAGCAGCGCCCTGACAGGGACTGGGGCCAACGTCCTGACTTTC
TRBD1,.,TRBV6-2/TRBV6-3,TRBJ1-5,CASSYRGTGRDQPQHF,TGTGCCAGCAGTTACAGAGGGACAGGGCGGGATCAGCCCCAGCATTTT
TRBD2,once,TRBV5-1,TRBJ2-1,CASSLGLAAYNEQFF,TGCGCCAGCAGCCTCGGACTAGCGGCCTACAATGAGCAGTTCTTC
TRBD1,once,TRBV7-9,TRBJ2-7,CASSHSGTASYEQYF,TGTGCCAGCAGTCATTCCGGGACAGCCTCCTACGAGCAGTACTTC
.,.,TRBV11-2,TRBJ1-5,CASSLGQKYQPQHF,TGTGCCAGCAGCCTCGGACAGAAATATCAGCCCCAGCATTTT
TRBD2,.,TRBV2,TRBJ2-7,CASGGLAGVTYEQYF,TGTGCCAGCGGTGGGTTAGCGGGAGTCACCTACGAGCAGTACTTC
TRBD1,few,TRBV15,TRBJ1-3,CATSRDLSRGPSGNTIYF,TGTGCCACCAGCAGAGATCTCAGTAGGGGGCCCTCTGGAAACACCATATATTTT
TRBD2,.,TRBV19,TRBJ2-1,CAASPGLALYNEQFF,TGTGCCGCAAGCCCCGGACTAGCGCTTTACAATGAGCAGTTCTTC
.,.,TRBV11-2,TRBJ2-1,CASSFQGYNEQFF,TGTGCCAGCAGCTTTCAGGGGTACAATGAGCAGTTCTTC
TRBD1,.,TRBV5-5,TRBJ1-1,CASTVQGGGTEAFF,TGTGCCAGCACCGTACAGGGGGGAGGCACTGAAGCTTTCTTT
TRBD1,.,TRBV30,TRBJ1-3,CAWSDRSSGNTIYF,TGTGCCTGGTCGGACAGGAGCTCTGGAAACACCATATATTTT
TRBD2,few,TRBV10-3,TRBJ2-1,CAISAGTSGTYNEQFF,TGTGCCATCAGTGCAGGGACTAGCGGGACCTACAATGAGCAGTTCTTC
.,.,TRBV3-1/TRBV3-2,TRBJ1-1,CASSQATGLNTEAFF,TGTGCCAGCAGCCAAGCTACAGGGTTGAACACTGAAGCTTTCTTT
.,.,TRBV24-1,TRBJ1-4,CATSDHRQDGREKLFF,TGTGCCACCAGTGACCACCGACAGGATGGGCGTGAAAAACTGTTTTTT
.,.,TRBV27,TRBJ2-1,CASRRLPNEQFF,TGTGCCAGCAGGCGCCTCCCAAACGAGCAGTTCTTC
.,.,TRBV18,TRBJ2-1,CASSPPDTPATGNEQFF,TGTGCCAGCTCACCCCCGGACACCCCAGCAACAGGCAATGAGCAGTTCTTC
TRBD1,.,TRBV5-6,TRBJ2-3,CASSYRQGAQDTQYF,TGTGCCAGCAGCTACCGACAGGGGGCGCAAGATACGCAGTATTTT
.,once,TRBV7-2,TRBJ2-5,CASSFSVQETQYF,TGTGCCAGCAGCTTTTCCGTCCAAGAGACCCAGTACTTC
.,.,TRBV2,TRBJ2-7,CASSEPPGHRRHEQYF,TGTGCCAGCAGTGAGCCCCCGGGACACAGACGCCACGAGCAGTACTTC
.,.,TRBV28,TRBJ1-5,CATRGPNQPQHF,TGTGCCACCCGGGGTCCCAATCAGCCCCAGCATTTT